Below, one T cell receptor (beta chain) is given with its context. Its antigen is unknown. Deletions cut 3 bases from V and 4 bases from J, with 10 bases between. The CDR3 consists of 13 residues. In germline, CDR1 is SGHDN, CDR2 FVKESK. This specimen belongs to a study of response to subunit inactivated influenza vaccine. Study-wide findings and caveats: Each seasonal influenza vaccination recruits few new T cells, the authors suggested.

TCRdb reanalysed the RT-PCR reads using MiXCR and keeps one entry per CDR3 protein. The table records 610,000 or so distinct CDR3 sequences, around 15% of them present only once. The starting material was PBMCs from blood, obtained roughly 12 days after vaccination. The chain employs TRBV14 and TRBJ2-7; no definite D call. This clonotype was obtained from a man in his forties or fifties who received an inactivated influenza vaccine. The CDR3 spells CASSHPQGYEQYF. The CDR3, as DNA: TGTGCCAGCAGCCACCCCCAAGGGTACGAGCAGTACTTC.